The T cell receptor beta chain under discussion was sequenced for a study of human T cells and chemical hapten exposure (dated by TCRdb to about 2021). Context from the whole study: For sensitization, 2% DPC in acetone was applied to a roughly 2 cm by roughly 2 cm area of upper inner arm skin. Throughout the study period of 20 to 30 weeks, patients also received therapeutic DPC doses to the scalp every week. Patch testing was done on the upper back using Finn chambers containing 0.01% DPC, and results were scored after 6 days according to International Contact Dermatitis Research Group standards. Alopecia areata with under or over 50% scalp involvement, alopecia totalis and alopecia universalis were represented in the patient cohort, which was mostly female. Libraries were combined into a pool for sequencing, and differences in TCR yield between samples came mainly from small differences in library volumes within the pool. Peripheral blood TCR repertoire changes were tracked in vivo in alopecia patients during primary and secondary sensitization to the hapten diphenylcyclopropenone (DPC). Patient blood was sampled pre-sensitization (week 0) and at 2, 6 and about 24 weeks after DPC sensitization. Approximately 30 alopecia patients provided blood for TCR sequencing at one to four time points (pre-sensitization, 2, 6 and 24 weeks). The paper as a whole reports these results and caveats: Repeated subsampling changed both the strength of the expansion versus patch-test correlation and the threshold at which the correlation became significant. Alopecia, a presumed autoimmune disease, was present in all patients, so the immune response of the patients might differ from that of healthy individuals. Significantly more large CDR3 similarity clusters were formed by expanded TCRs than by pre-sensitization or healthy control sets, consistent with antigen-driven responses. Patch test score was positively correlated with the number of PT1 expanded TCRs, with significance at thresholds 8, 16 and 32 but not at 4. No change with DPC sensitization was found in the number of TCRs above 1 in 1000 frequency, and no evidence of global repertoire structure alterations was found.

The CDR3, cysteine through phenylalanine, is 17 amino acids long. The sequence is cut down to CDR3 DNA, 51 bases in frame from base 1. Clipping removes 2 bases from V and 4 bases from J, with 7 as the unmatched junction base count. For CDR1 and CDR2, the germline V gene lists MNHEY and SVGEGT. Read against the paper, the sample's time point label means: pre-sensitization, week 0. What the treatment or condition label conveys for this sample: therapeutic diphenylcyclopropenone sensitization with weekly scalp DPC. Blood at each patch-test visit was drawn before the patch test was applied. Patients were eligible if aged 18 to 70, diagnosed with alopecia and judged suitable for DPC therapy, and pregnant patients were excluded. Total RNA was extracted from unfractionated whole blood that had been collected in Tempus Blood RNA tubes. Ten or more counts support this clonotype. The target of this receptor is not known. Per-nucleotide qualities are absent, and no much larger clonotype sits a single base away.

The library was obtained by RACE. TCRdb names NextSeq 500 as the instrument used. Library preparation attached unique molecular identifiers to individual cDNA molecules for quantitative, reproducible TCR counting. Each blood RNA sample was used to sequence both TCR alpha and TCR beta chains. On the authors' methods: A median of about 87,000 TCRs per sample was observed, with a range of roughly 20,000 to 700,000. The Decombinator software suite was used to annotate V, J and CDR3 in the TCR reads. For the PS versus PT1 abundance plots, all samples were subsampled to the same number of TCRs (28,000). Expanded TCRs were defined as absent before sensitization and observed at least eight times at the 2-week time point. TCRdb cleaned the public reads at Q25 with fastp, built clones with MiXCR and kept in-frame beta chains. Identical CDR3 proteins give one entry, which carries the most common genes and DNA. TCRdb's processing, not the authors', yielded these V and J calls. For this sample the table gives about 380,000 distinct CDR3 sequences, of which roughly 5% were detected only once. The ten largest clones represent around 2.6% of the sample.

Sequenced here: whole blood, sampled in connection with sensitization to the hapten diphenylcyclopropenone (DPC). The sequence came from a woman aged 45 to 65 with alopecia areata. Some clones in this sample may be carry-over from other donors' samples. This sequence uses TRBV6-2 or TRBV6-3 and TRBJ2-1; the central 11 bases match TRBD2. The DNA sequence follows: TGTGCCAGCAGTTACCCGGGGACTAGCGGATTTTACAATGAGCAGTTCTTC. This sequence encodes CASSYPGTSGFYNEQFF.